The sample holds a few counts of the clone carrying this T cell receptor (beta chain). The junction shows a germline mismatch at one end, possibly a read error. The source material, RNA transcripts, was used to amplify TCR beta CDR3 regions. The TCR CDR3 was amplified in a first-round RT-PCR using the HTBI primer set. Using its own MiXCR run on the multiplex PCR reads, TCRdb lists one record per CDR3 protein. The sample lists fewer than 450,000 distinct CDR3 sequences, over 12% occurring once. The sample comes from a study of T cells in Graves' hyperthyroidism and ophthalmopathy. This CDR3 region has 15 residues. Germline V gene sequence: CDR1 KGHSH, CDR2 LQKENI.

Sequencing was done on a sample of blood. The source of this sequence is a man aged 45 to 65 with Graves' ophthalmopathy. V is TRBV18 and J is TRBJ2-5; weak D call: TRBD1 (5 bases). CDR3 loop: CANSRWSRAQETQYF. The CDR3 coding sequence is TGTGCCAACTCACGTTGGAGCAGGGCTCAGGAGACCCAGTACTTC.